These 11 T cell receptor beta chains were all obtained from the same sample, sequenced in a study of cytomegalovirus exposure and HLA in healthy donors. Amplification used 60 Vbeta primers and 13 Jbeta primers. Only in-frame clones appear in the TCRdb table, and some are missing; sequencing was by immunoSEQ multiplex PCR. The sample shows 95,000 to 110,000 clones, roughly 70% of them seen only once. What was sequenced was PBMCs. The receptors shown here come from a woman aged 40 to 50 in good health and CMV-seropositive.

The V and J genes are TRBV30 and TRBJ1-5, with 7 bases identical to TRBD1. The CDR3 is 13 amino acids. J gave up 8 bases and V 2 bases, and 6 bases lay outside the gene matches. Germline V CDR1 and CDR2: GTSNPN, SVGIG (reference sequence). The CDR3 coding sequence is TGTGCCTGGAGTTCCGACAGGGTGAAGCCCCAGCATTTT. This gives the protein CAWSSDRVKPQHF. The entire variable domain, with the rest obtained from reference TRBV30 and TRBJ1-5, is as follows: SQTIHQWPATLVQPVGSPLSLECTVEGTSNPNLYWYRQAAGRGLQLLFYSVGIGQISSEVPQNLSASRPQDRQFILSSKKLLLSDSGFYLCAWSSDRVKPQHFGDGTRLSIL.

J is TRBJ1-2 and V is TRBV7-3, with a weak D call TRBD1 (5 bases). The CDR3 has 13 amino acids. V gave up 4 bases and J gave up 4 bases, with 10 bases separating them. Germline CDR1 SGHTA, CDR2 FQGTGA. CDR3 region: CASSSSGGYGYTF. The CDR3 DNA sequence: TGTGCCAGCAGCTCCTCGGGGGGCTATGGCTACACCTTC.

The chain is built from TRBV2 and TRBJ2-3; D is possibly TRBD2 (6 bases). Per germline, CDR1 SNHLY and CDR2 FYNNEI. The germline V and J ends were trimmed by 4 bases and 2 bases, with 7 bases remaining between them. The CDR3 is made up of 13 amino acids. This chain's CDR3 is CASSAGVTDTQYF. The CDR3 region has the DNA TGTGCCAGCAGTGCGGGGGTCACAGATACGCAGTATTTT.

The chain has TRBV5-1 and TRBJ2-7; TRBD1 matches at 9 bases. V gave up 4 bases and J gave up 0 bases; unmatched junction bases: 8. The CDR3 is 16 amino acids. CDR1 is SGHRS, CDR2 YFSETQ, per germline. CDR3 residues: CASSRDRGGSSYEQYF. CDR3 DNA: TGCGCCAGCAGCCGTGACAGGGGGGGCAGCTCCTACGAGCAGTACTTC.

CDR3 protein: CASSITGRTGGREQYF. CDR3 bases: TGTGCCAGTAGTATAACGGGCCGGACAGGTGGACGCGAGCAGTACTTC. The rearrangement uses TRBV19 and TRBJ2-7, with TRBD1 matching over 7 bases. With V trimmed by 2 bases and J by 6 bases, 13 bases remained unmatched. Germline V gene sequence: CDR1 LNHDA, CDR2 SQIVND (reference sequence). The CDR3 is made up of 16 amino acids.

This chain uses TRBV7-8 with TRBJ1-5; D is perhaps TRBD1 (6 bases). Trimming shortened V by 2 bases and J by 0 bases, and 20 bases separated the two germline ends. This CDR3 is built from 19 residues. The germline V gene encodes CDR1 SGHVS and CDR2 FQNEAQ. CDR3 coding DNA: TGTGCCAGCAGCTTAAGTATGGACTCCCCAGGGGATAGCAATCAGCCCCAGCATTTT. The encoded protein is CASSLSMDSPGDSNQPQHF.

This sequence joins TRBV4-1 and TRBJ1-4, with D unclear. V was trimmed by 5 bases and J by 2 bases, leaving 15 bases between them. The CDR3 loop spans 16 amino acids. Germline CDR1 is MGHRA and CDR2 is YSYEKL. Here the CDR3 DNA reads TGCGCCAGCAGCAACCGAGGGTCACCTACTAATGAAAAACTGTTTTTT. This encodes CASSNRGSPTNEKLFF.

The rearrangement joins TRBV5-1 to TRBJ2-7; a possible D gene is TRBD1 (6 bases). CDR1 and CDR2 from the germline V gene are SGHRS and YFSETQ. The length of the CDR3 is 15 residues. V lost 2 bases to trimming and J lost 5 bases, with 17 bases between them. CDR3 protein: CASSFGQGNVNEQYF. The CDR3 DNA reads TGCGCCAGCAGCTTTGGGCAGGGGAACGTCAACGAGCAGTACTTC.

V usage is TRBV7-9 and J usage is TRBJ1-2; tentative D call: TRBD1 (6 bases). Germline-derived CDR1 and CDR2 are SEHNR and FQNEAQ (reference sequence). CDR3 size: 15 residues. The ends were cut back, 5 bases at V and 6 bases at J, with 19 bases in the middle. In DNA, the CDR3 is TGTGCCAGCAGCGACACGGGACAACTGGGCCATGGCTACACCTTC. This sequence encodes CASSDTGQLGHGYTF.

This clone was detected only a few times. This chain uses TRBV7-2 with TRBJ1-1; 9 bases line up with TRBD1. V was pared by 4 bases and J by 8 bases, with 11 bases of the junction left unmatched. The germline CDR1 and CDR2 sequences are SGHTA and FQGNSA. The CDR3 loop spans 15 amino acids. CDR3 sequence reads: CASSSKGQGVLEAFF. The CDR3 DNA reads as TGTGCCAGCAGCTCAAAGGGACAGGGAGTTTTGGAAGCTTTCTTT.

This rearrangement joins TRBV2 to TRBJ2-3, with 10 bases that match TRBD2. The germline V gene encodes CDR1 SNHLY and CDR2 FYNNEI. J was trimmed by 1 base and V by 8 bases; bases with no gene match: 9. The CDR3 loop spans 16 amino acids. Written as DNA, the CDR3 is TGTGCCAGCCCGAGAGCGGGGGGGCCAGGCACAGATACGCAGTATTTT. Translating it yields CASPRAGGPGTDTQYF.